The clone carrying this TCR beta chain was counted only a few times. This sample is part of a study of patients and donors after allogeneic stem cell transplantation. TCRdb reprocessed the RT-PCR reads with MiXCR, giving one entry per CDR3 protein. The data contain some 960,000 distinct CDR3 sequences, about a sixth of them singletons. This clonotype was obtained from a human donor who was either an allogeneic HSCT recipient or a stem cell or donor lymphocyte infusion donor (not recorded which). It is not recorded whose cells these are; they may come from a transplant donor. Sequencing was done on a sample of blood, either unsorted or a sorted T cell fraction (not recorded which).

CDR3 nucleotides: TGCAGTGCTAGATTGGGGTGGCGGGGGAGCACAGATACGCAGTATTTT. Amino acid sequence: CSARLGWRGSTDTQYF. The chain combines TRBV20-1 with TRBJ2-3, with 7 bases lining up with TRBD2. V shed 2 bases and J 0 bases; nucleotides not matched to a gene: 8. This CDR3 is built from 16 residues. The germline V gene has CDR1 DFQATT and CDR2 SNEGSKA (reference sequence).